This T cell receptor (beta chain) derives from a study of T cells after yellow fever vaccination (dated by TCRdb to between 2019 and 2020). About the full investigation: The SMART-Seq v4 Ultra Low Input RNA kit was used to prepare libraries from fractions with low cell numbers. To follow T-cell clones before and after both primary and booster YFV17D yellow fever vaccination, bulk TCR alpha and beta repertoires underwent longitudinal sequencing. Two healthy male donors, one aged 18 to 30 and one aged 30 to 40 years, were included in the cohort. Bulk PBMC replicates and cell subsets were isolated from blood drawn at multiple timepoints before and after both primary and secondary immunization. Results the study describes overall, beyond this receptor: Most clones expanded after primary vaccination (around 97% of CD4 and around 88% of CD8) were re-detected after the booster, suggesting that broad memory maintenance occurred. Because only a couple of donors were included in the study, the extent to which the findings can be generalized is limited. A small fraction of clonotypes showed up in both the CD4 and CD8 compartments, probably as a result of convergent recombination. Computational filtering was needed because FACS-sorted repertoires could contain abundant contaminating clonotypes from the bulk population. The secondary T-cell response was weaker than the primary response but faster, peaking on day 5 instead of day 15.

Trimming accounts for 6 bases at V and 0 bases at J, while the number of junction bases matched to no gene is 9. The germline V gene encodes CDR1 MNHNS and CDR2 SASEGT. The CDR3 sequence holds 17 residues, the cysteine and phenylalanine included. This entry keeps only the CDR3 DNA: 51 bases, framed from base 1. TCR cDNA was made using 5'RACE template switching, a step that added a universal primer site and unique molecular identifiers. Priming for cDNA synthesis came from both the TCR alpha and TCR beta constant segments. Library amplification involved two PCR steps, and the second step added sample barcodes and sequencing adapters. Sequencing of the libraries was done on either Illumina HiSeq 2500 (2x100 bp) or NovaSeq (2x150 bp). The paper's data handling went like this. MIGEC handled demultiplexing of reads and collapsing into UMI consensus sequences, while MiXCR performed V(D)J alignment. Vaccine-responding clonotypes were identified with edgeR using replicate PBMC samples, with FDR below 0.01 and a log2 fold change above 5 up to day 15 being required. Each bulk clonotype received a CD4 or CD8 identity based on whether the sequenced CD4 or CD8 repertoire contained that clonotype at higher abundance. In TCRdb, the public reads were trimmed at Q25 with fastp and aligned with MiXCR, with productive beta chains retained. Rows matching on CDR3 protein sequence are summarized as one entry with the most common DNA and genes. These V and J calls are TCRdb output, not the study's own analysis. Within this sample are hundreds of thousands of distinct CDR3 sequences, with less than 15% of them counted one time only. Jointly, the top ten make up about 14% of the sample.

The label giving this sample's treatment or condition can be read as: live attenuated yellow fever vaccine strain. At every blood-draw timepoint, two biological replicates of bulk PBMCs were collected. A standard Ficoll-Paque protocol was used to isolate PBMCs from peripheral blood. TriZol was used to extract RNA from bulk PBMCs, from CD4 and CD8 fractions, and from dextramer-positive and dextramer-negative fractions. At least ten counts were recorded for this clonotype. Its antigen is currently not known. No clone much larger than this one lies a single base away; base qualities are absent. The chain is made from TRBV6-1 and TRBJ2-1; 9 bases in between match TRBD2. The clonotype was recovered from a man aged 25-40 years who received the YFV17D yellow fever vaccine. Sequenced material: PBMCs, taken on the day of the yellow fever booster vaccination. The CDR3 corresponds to CASSRNSGGFSYNEQFF. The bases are TGTGCCAGCAGCCGTAATAGCGGGGGCTTCTCCTACAATGAGCAGTTCTTC.